This T cell receptor beta chain is drawn from a study of T cell responses to AZD1222 COVID-19 vaccine. Concerning this clone itself: The antigen remains unidentified.

Clones were read by immunoSEQ multiplex PCR, and TCRdb kept only the in-frame ones, dropping some. The sample records 150,000 to 200,000 clones, 90% being singletons. This CDR3 has 13 residues. Between the trimmed V and J ends, which lost 2 bases and 4 bases, there was a span of 8 bases. The germline V gene has CDR1 MNHNS and CDR2 SASEGT. General study findings and limits: Increased Spike-specific TCR breadth and depth were observed after two AZD1222 doses. The study found vaccine-associated CD4 TCRs spanning spike, dominant at 160-218 and 743-854. Most donors were white British and more were female, and clonal diversity was possibly underestimated.

This chain joins TRBV6-1 and TRBJ1-2; D ambiguous. This receptor was taken from an adult in good health. The sample was peripheral blood, taken on day 0 of AZD1222 vaccination. CDR3 DNA sequence: TGTGCCAGCAGTGAACAGCTTTTCTATGGCTACACCTTC. The encoded protein is CASSEQLFYGYTF.